The rows below give T cell receptor beta chains drawn from one sample of a study of blood T cell repertoires in COVID-19. Using immunoSEQ multiplex PCR, the repertoire was profiled, and TCRdb retains in-frame clones only, with some absent. This sample has 350,000 to 550,000 clones, with around 91% found just once. The sample taken for sequencing was PBMCs or T cells enriched from blood (not recorded which). These receptor sequences come from a man between 25 and 39 years old who had recovered from COVID-19. The CDR3 runs from the conserved cysteine through the conserved F or W. A D gene is named only where the DNA matches it firmly. Where a row states a size, it is once, few, many or the class of an expanded clone; other rows omit it.

V gene	J gene	clone size	D gene	CDR3 DNA	CDR3 protein
TRBV28	TRBJ2-7	NA	NA	TGTGCCAGCAGTTTAGACGCAGGGGGGCCCTACGAGCAGTACTTC	CASSLDAGGPYEQYF
TRBV4-2	TRBJ1-3	NA	NA	TGTGCCAGCAGCCAAGAGCTTACAACTGGAAACACCATATATTTT	CASSQELTTGNTIYF
TRBV6-5	TRBJ2-1	NA	TRBD2	TGTGCCAGCAGTTTGACTAGCGGGACATTTTACAATGAGCAGTTCTTC	CASSLTSGTFYNEQFF
TRBV11-2	TRBJ2-3	NA	NA	TGTGCCAGCAGCTTCTCCCCCGGGACACCTTCAACCAATACGCAGTATTTT	CASSFSPGTPSTNTQYF
TRBV28	TRBJ1-2	NA	NA	TGTGCCAGCAGCCCAGGACAGCCTAACTATGGCTACACCTTC	CASSPGQPNYGYTF
TRBV4-2	TRBJ1-5	NA	NA	TGTGCCAGCAGCCAAGATTCAGACAGCTATAGCAATCAGCCCCAGCATTTT	CASSQDSDSYSNQPQHF
TRBV6-6	TRBJ2-3	NA	TRBD1	TGTGCCAGCAGTTACTCCGAGACAGGGGGCACAGATACGCAGTATTTT	CASSYSETGGTDTQYF
TRBV3-1/TRBV3-2	TRBJ2-7	NA	NA	TGTGCCAGCAGCCAAGGGAATGGACTTAGCTCCTACGAGCAGTACTTC	CASSQGNGLSSYEQYF
TRBV3-1/TRBV3-2	TRBJ2-3	NA	NA	TGTGCCAGCAGCCAAGCTTATACGCAGTATTTT	CASSQAYTQYF
TRBV5-1	TRBJ1-2	NA	NA	TGCGCCAGCAGCTTAAGCGGGGAAAACTATGGCTACACCTTC	CASSLSGENYGYTF
TRBV28	TRBJ2-7	NA	NA	TGTGCCAGCAGTTTGGCGTCAGGGCAGTACTTC	CASSLASGQYF
TRBV18	TRBJ2-7	NA	TRBD1	TGTGCCAGCTCACCAGGACAGGGGGTCTACGAGCAGTACTTC	CASSPGQGVYEQYF
TRBV4-1	TRBJ2-7	NA	NA	TGCGCCAGCAGCCAAGCACCAGGGGCGAGGATCTACGAGCAGTACTTC	CASSQAPGARIYEQYF
TRBV27	TRBJ2-7	NA	NA	TGTGCCAGCAGGCGCACCACTGACTCCTACGAGCAGTACTTC	CASRRTTDSYEQYF
TRBV24-1	TRBJ1-6	few	NA	TGTGCCACCACTTGGGGGCGACATAATTCACCCCTCCACTTT	CATTWGRHNSPLHF
TRBV25-1	TRBJ1-4	NA	NA	TGTGCCAGCAGGGGGCAGGGCATTGAAAAACTGTTTTTT	CASRGQGIEKLFF
TRBV5-1	TRBJ2-7	NA	TRBD1	TGCGCCAGCAGCGTCGGACAGGGGAGGTACGAGCAGTACTTC	CASSVGQGRYEQYF
TRBV6-1	TRBJ1-2	NA	NA	TGTGCCAGCAGTGAAGACTACTATGGCTACACCTTC	CASSEDYYGYTF
TRBV30	TRBJ1-5	NA	TRBD1	TGTGCCTGGGCGACAGGGGGCGGGCAGCCCCAGCATTTT	CAWATGGGQPQHF
TRBV5-1	TRBJ1-3	NA	TRBD1	TGCGCCAGCAGCTTGGACCCGGGACAGGGAAACACCATATATTTT	CASSLDPGQGNTIYF
TRBV19	TRBJ1-1	NA	NA	TGTGCCAGTAGTACCTATACCCAGGGAGCTTTCTTT	CASSTYTQGAFF
TRBV28	TRBJ1-5	NA	TRBD1	TGTGCCAGCACCAAAGCGCAGGGGGCAACCAATCAGCCCCAGCATTTT	CASTKAQGATNQPQHF
TRBV9	TRBJ2-3	NA	TRBD2	TGTGCCAGCAGCACGGGAGGGACTAGCACAGATACGCAGTATTTT	CASSTGGTSTDTQYF
TRBV14	TRBJ1-1	NA	NA	TGTGCCAGCAGCCAATCAGGGAATATAGCTTTCTTT	CASSQSGNIAFF
TRBV19	TRBJ1-1	NA	NA	TGTGCCAGTAGTATAGACGGGGGGAAGAACACTGAAGCTTTCTTT	CASSIDGGKNTEAFF
TRBV25-1	TRBJ1-1	NA	NA	TGTGCCAGCAGTGAGGGTCAACAGGGAGGGATGAACACTGAAGCTTTCTTT	CASSEGQQGGMNTEAFF
TRBV4-1	TRBJ1-6	few	NA	TGCGCCAGCAGCCTAGAAGGGGTTTCACCCCTCCACTTT	CASSLEGVSPLHF
TRBV6-5	TRBJ1-2	NA	NA	TGTGCCAGCAGGGGACTGCGCTATGGCTACACCTTC	CASRGLRYGYTF
TRBV10-3	TRBJ2-3	NA	TRBD2	TGTGCCATCAGTGAGTCAACTAGCGGGAATGTGAATACGCAGTATTTT	CAISESTSGNVNTQYF
TRBV12-3/TRBV12-4	TRBJ1-3	NA	NA	TGTGCCAGCAGTTTGATGAGGGACACCATATATTTT	CASSLMRDTIYF
TRBV5-1	TRBJ1-2	NA	TRBD1	TGCGCCAGCAGGCCAGGACAGGGAAACTATGGCTACACCTTC	CASRPGQGNYGYTF
TRBV24-1	TRBJ1-5	NA	NA	TGTGCCACCGGAGGGTTTGGCAATCAGCCCCAGCATTTT	CATGGFGNQPQHF
TRBV4-1	TRBJ1-3	NA	NA	TGCGCCAGCAGCCAAGGGACTTTCCAGTCCACCATATATTTT	CASSQGTFQSTIYF
TRBV18	TRBJ2-5	NA	TRBD2	TGTGCCAGCTCACCAAGACTAGCGGCACAAGAGACCCAGTACTTC	CASSPRLAAQETQYF
TRBV29-1	TRBJ2-1	NA	TRBD2	TGCAGCGTTGAAATTAGGCGGGAGGGGAATGAGCAGTTCTTC	CSVEIRREGNEQFF
TRBV3-1/TRBV3-2	TRBJ1-1	NA	NA	TGTGCCAGCAGCACCCAGACCGGGGAAGCTTTCTTT	CASSTQTGEAFF
TRBV6-5	TRBJ2-7	NA	TRBD2	TGTGCCAGCAGTTCGGGACTAGGCGCCTCCGAGCAGTACTTC	CASSSGLGASEQYF
TRBV30	TRBJ1-5	NA	NA	TGTGCCTGGAGTCACCGGGGAGGGCAGCCCCAGCATTTT	CAWSHRGGQPQHF
TRBV4-1	TRBJ2-2	NA	NA	TGCGCCAGCAGCCAAGGATCTACTAGCCCCGGGGAGCTGTTTTTT	CASSQGSTSPGELFF
TRBV9	TRBJ1-2	once	NA	TGTGCCAGCAGCGTAGGCTCTATCGGGGGAAACTATGGCTACACCTTC	CASSVGSIGGNYGYTF
TRBV27	TRBJ1-1	NA	NA	TGTGCCAGCCGACGGCGGCAGGGGATGAACACTGAAGCTTTCTTT	CASRRRQGMNTEAFF
TRBV11-1	TRBJ2-5	NA	NA	TGTGCCAGCAGCCCAGCCCCCAGGGGAGAGACCCAGTACTTC	CASSPAPRGETQYF
TRBV28	TRBJ2-4	NA	NA	TGTGCCAGCAGTCGCCCCTCGGGGTCCAAAAACATTCAGTACTTC	CASSRPSGSKNIQYF